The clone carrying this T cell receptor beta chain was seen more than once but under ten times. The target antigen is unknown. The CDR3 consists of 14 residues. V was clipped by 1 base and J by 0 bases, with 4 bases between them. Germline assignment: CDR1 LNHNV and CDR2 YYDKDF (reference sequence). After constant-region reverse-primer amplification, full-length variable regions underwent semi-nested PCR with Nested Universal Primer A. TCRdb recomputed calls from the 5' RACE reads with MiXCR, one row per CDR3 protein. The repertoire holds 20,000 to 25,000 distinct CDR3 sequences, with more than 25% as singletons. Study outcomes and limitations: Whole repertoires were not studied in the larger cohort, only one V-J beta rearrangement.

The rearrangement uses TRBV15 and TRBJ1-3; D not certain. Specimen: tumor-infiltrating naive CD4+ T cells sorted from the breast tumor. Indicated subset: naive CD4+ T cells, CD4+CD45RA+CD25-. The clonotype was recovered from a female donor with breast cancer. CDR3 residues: CATSRASSGNTIYF. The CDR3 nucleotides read TGTGCCACCAGCAGAGCCAGCTCTGGAAACACCATATATTTT.